Shown below are 30 T cell receptor beta chains from a single sample sequenced in a study of blood T cell repertoires in COVID-19. Here immunoSEQ multiplex PCR was the method, and the copy in TCRdb shows in-frame clones only, minus some. Of some 130,000 clones in the sample, 75% to 90% were seen once. The source material was peripheral blood. These TCRs come from a man between 60 and 75 years old with active or convalescent COVID-19.

This chain's CDR3 is CASSVTQGPNEQFF. In DNA form, the CDR3 reads TGTGCCAGCAGTGTAACACAGGGTCCCAATGAGCAGTTCTTC. The chain joins TRBV2 to TRBJ2-1; TRBD1 might be the D (6 bases). Germline values: CDR1 SNHLY, CDR2 FYNNEI. Deletions cut 4 bases from V and 6 bases from J, with 13 bases between. The CDR3 spans 14 residues. The whole variable domain, filled in from reference TRBV2 and TRBJ2-1, reads EPEVTQTPSHQVTQMGQEVILRCVPISNHLYFYWYRQILGQKVEFLVSFYNNEISEKSEIFDDQFSVERPDGSNFTLKIRSTKLEDSAMYFCASSVTQGPNEQFFGPGTRLTVL.

This clone was recorded only once. The V gene is TRBV28, the J gene TRBJ1-4, with a possible D match to TRBD1 (6 bases). CDR1 MDHEN and CDR2 SYDVKM come from the germline V gene. CDR3 length equals 14 residues. V lost 5 bases and J 0 bases, leaving 7 bases between the germline ends. The CDR3 DNA follows: TGTGCCAGCAGTACAGGGTCAACTAATGAAAAACTGTTTTTT. It translates to CASSTGSTNEKLFF.

This rearrangement joins TRBV5-6 to TRBJ2-1; D gene ambiguous. The CDR3 totals 12 residues. The V end was cut by 0 bases, the J end by 14 bases, with 12 bases between. Germline CDR1 is SGHDT and CDR2 is YYEEEE. CDR3 nucleotide sequence: TGTGCCAGCAGCTTGGCCAGGTTTCAGGAGTTCTTC. Encoded protein: CASSLARFQEFF.

The chain uses TRBV7-9 and TRBJ2-7; TRBD2 matches at 7 bases. This CDR3 region has 15 residues. Germline V gives CDR1 SEHNR, CDR2 FQNEAQ (reference sequence). Trimming took 1 base from V and 2 from J; bases not matched to a gene: 5. In nucleotides, the CDR3 is TGTGCCAGCAGCTTAGAGAGCGGGGTTCCCTACGAGCAGTACTTC. It translates to CASSLESGVPYEQYF.

The chain has TRBV7-9 and TRBJ2-1; 11 bases are a match to TRBD2. The CDR3 is 16 residues long. Germline CDR1 is SEHNR and CDR2 is FQNEAQ (reference sequence). The trim removed 1 base at V and 3 bases at J, leaving 2 bases unmatched. In DNA, the CDR3 is TGTGCCAGCAGCTTAGGGGGGACTAGCGGCTACAATGAGCAGTTCTTC. Protein sequence: CASSLGGTSGYNEQFF.

The genes are TRBV12-3 or TRBV12-4 and TRBJ1-2; TRBD1 is a possible D gene (5 bases). The CDR3 length is 12 residues. The V gene lost 8 bases and the J gene lost 4 bases, with 11 bases spanning the gap. The CDR3 protein is CASAAGPYGYTF. As DNA, the CDR3 is TGTGCCAGCGCGGCGGGGCCCTATGGCTACACCTTC.

The gene calls are TRBV9 and TRBJ2-7; 8 positions agree with TRBD1. Germline CDR1 SGDLS, CDR2 YYNGEE. J was trimmed by 2 bases and V by 0 bases; bases with no gene match: 10. The CDR3 length is 17 residues. The CDR3 nucleotides read TGTGCCAGCAGCGTAGCGCCGGCAGGGGGCGTCCCCTACGAGCAGTACTTC. Translated, it gives CASSVAPAGGVPYEQYF.

This rearrangement joins TRBV7-9 to TRBJ1-3; TRBD1 might be the D (6 bases). The CDR3 has 13 residues. Trimming stripped 5 bases from V and 8 bases from J, with 13 bases between. Germline V gene sequence: CDR1 SEHNR, CDR2 FQNEAQ (reference sequence). The CDR3 DNA follows: TGTGCCAGCAGCACCCGGACAGTGGACACCATATATTTT. Its translation is CASSTRTVDTIYF.

This clone was picked up one time. The J gene is TRBJ1-4, the V gene TRBV7-6, with D possibly TRBD1 on 6 matching bases. CDR1 SGHVS and CDR2 FNYEAQ come from the germline V gene. Trimming stripped 1 base from V and 7 bases from J, with 28 bases between. There are 20 residues in the CDR3. CDR3 nucleotides: TGTGCCAGCAGCTTAGAGGCCCCTATGGCGGGGGGCGCCGTAGGTGAAAAACTGTTTTTT. The encoded protein is CASSLEAPMAGGAVGEKLFF.

In DNA, the CDR3 is TGCGCCAGCAGTCAACCCACCCGGCGCAGGCGAAAGAACACTGAAGCTTTCTTT. Translating it yields CASSQPTRRRRKNTEAFF. The rearrangement links TRBV23-1 to TRBJ1-1, with no clear D. TRBV23-1 is recorded as an ORF, its role being uncertain. V lost 2 bases and J lost 1, with 20 bases in between. The CDR3 sequence is 18 residues long.

In its sample, this clone was seen once. Here the CDR3 DNA reads TGTGCCAGCAGGGCCGGGGCCTATAATTCACCCCTCCACTTT. Residues: CASRAGAYNSPLHF. The chain couples TRBV28 to TRBJ1-6; the D is unclear. The CDR3 contains 14 residues. CDR1 and CDR2 (germline): MDHEN, SYDVKM. V was pared by 6 bases and J by 2 bases, with 8 bases between.

The chain uses TRBV5-1 and TRBJ2-4; 9 nucleotides align to TRBD1. Germline assignment: CDR1 SGHRS and CDR2 YFSETQ. J was trimmed by 3 bases and V by 5 bases; bases with no gene match: 9. The CDR3 spans 16 residues. The chain's CDR3 is CASRALPDRGKNIQYF. CDR3 coding DNA: TGCGCCAGCAGGGCGCTCCCGGACAGGGGCAAAAACATTCAGTACTTC.

This chain connects TRBV10-3 to TRBJ1-1; D uncertain. Deletions cut 3 bases from V and 10 bases from J, with 9 bases between. The CDR3 contains 11 residues. From germline, CDR1 is ENHRY and CDR2 SYGVKD. The CDR3 sequence is CAISDVVLAFF. Written as DNA, the CDR3 is TGTGCCATCAGTGACGTTGTACTAGCTTTCTTT.

The chain employs TRBV24-1 and TRBJ1-2; 11 bases line up with TRBD1. The CDR3 is made up of 14 amino acids. Trimming cost V 4 bases and J 8 bases; bases outside gene matches: 5. Germline assignment: CDR1 KGHDR and CDR2 SFDVKD. CDR3 DNA: TGTGCCACCAGTGAACCGGGACAGGGGGAAGGCTACACCTTC. Its protein is CATSEPGQGEGYTF.

This clone has just one count. This rearrangement joins TRBV5-5 to TRBJ1-1, with TRBD1 identical over 10 bases. From germline, CDR1 is SGHKS and CDR2 YYEKEE (reference sequence). V lost 3 bases and J lost 4; bases outside the gene matches: 3. The CDR3 runs to 14 residues. Here the CDR3 reads CASSWGQGSTEAFF. As DNA, the CDR3 is TGTGCCAGCAGCTGGGGACAGGGGAGCACTGAAGCTTTCTTT.

This chain joins TRBV4-3 and TRBJ1-1; D is perhaps TRBD1 (6 bases). CDR1 is LGHNA, CDR2 YSLEER, per germline. The CDR3 spans 17 residues. V dropped 2 bases and J dropped 4 bases, with 20 bases sitting between them. This CDR3 is CASSQHTQGNVGTEAFF. The CDR3 DNA sequence: TGCGCCAGCAGCCAACACACCCAGGGGAATGTTGGCACTGAAGCTTTCTTT.

V and J are TRBV9 and TRBJ2-6, with D hard to call. Trimming took off 0 bases at V and 0 bases at J, with 10 bases between the two ends. The CDR3 length is 17 residues. Looked up from germline, CDR1 is SGDLS and CDR2 is YYNGEE. The CDR3 nucleotides read TGTGCCAGCAGCGTAGTACCGGAGCTCTCTGGGGCCAACGTCCTGACTTTC. Translated, it gives CASSVVPELSGANVLTF.

The gene calls are TRBV4-3 and TRBJ2-7; weak D call: TRBD2 (6 bases). The CDR3 extends over 14 amino acids. V gave up 6 bases and J gave up 7 bases, with 19 bases separating them. The germline V gene encodes CDR1 LGHNA and CDR2 YSLEER. The CDR3: CASSRRLVVLEQYF. In nucleotides, the CDR3 is TGCGCCAGCAGTCGAAGACTAGTGGTATTGGAGCAGTACTTC.

The chain joins TRBV27 to TRBJ2-3, with TRBD1 identical over 10 bases. This CDR3 comprises 15 residues. Germline V gene data show CDR1 as MNHEY and CDR2 as SMNVEV (reference sequence). V gave up 6 bases and J gave up 1 base; unmatched junction bases: 4. The CDR3 coding sequence is TGTGCCAGCAGCACCGGGACAGGGGGCACAGATACGCAGTATTTT. Translation: CASSTGTGGTDTQYF.

This clone was recorded once. The J gene is TRBJ2-1, the V gene TRBV7-2, with 12 nucleotides matching TRBD2. J was trimmed by 6 bases and V by 1 base; bases with no gene match: 1. The CDR3 length is 15 residues. Germline V gene sequence: CDR1 SGHTA, CDR2 FQGNSA. The CDR3: CASSLGGLAGNEQFF. For the CDR3, the DNA is TGTGCCAGCAGCTTAGGGGGACTAGCGGGCAATGAGCAGTTCTTC.

The chain is built from TRBV2 and TRBJ1-1, with 8 positions matching TRBD1. Trimming removed 7 bases from V and 4 bases from J; junction bases left unmatched: 5. Germline values: CDR1 SNHLY, CDR2 FYNNEI. The CDR3 sequence is 13 residues long. As DNA, the CDR3 is TGTGCCAGCACCAGGACAGGGAGCACTGAAGCTTTCTTT. It is translated as CASTRTGSTEAFF. The complete variable domain, with remaining parts taken from reference TRBV2 and TRBJ1-1, reads EPEVTQTPSHQVTQMGQEVILRCVPISNHLYFYWYRQILGQKVEFLVSFYNNEISEKSEIFDDQFSVERPDGSNFTLKIRSTKLEDSAMYFCASTRTGSTEAFFGQGTRLTVV.

The V call is TRBV14, the J call TRBJ2-1, with 8 bases that match TRBD2. With V trimmed by 7 bases and J by 7 bases, 18 bases remained unmatched. This CDR3 comprises 17 residues. Germline CDR1 SGHDN, CDR2 FVKESK. CDR3 loop: CASKANIGTGRGNEQFF. The CDR3 bases are TGTGCCAGCAAGGCTAACATAGGGACCGGGAGGGGAAATGAGCAGTTCTTC.

J is TRBJ1-5 and V is TRBV7-3; possibly TRBD1 for D (6 bases). Trimming took off 5 bases at V and 7 bases at J, with 18 bases between the two ends. The CDR3 covers 15 residues. Germline V gives CDR1 SGHTA, CDR2 FQGTGA. CDR3 amino acids: CASSAGNRDDQPQHF. CDR3 in DNA: TGTGCCAGCAGCGCCGGTAACAGGGACGACCAGCCCCAGCATTTT.

This chain links TRBV11-2 with TRBJ1-1; D is ambiguous. Germline values: CDR1 SGHAT, CDR2 FQNNGV. CDR3 length: 15 amino acids. Between the trimmed V and J ends, which lost 2 bases and 0 bases, there was a span of 10 bases. The CDR3 DNA is TGTGCCAGCAGCTTATCCAGGACTTTGAACACTGAAGCTTTCTTT. This sequence encodes CASSLSRTLNTEAFF.

This rearrangement joins TRBV2 to TRBJ1-6; TRBD1 matches at 8 bases. CDR1 and CDR2 (germline): SNHLY, FYNNEI. V dropped 5 bases and J dropped 9; count of bases not matched to a gene: 9. This CDR3 has 15 residues. The CDR3 sequence: CASSPRTGLTSPLHF. CDR3 nucleotide sequence: TGTGCCAGCAGTCCCCGGACAGGGTTAACTTCACCCCTCCACTTT.

A single count supports this clone. The CDR3 DNA is TGTGCCAGCAGCCCCGGACTAGCGGGGGGGGCAGATACGCAGTATTTT. Amino acids: CASSPGLAGGADTQYF. This sequence joins TRBV7-2 and TRBJ2-3; 15 positions match TRBD2. CDR1 and CDR2 (germline): SGHTA, FQGNSA. V shed 5 bases and J 4 bases; nucleotides not matched to a gene: 4. The CDR3 extends over 16 amino acids.

For this clone: One end of the junction varies from germline; a read error may be responsible. The chain links TRBV7-3 to TRBJ2-2; perhaps TRBD1 as D (6 bases). The CDR3 contains 16 residues. Germline CDR1 and CDR2: SGHTA and FQGTGA. The DNA of the CDR3 is TGTGCCAGCCGCTTAACGACAGGAGCGGACACCGGGGAGCTGTTTTTT. Translating gives CASRLTTGADTGELFF.

This chain joins TRBV4-1 and TRBJ2-5; the match to TRBD2 covers 7 bases. The CDR3 sequence is 15 residues long. Trimming removed 1 base from V and 4 bases from J; junction bases left unmatched: 6. Germline V CDR1 and CDR2: MGHRA, YSYEKL. CDR3 in amino acids: CASSQGSSGAETQYF. DNA of the CDR3: TGCGCCAGCAGCCAAGGTTCCAGCGGGGCAGAGACCCAGTACTTC.

The rearrangement joins TRBV6-2 or TRBV6-3 to TRBJ2-3; 8 bases line up with TRBD2. Trimming cost V 2 bases and J 3 bases; bases outside gene matches: 4. The germline V gene has CDR1 MNHEY and CDR2 SVGEGT. This CDR3 has 15 residues. CDR3 residues: CASSYPAGGTDTQYF. CDR3 DNA sequence: TGTGCCAGCAGTTACCCGGCGGGAGGAACAGATACGCAGTATTTT.

V usage is TRBV5-6 and J usage is TRBJ2-2; the match to TRBD2 covers 7 bases. The V segment lost 7 bases and the J segment 6 bases; nucleotides outside the gene matches: 12. CDR3 length equals 15 residues. The V gene's germline CDR1 is SGHDT and CDR2 YYEEEE. In DNA, the CDR3 is TGTGCCAGCGTTCCTCGAGGGAGGGTGGCCGGGGAGCTGTTTTTT. The encoded protein is CASVPRGRVAGELFF.